Listed here are 9 T cell receptor beta chains from one sample, sequenced in a study of CD8+ T cells in alopecia areata. RNA was isolated and reverse transcribed to cDNA, the sequencing template. Data came from immunoSEQ multiplex PCR; TCRdb stores just in-frame clones and leaves some out. The table has some 120,000 clones, about 50% seen once. The sequencing sample was made of NKG2D-low CD8+ T cells sorted from blood. The receptors were sampled from a human donor with alopecia areata.

This rearrangement joins TRBV5-1 to TRBJ2-5; TRBD2 might be the D (5 bases). CDR3 length: 12 residues. Germline V gene data show CDR1 as SGHRS and CDR2 as YFSETQ. V shed 3 bases and J shed 2 bases, with 5 bases lying between them. CDR3 protein: CASSWEQETQYF. CDR3 sequence (DNA): TGCGCCAGCAGCTGGGAGCAAGAGACCCAGTACTTC.

This clone appeared a few times. The chain uses TRBV28 and TRBJ2-7; 7 positions agree with TRBD2. The CDR3 has 13 residues. Germline loops: CDR1 MDHEN, CDR2 SYDVKM. Losses at the gene ends were 6 bases for V and 5 bases for J; bases not matched to a gene: 7. CDR3 nucleotide sequence: TGTGCCAGCAGCCGAGGACTAGGGAACGAGCAGTACTTC. It yields the protein CASSRGLGNEQYF.

The chain recombines TRBV4-3 with TRBJ2-1, with TRBD1 as a possible D gene (5 bases). V was shortened by 0 bases and J by 3 bases, with 12 bases between the two germline ends. The CDR3 length is 16 residues. Germline V gene data show CDR1 as LGHNA and CDR2 as YSLEER. Here the CDR3 reads CASSQDQGANYNEQFF. The DNA of the CDR3 is TGCGCCAGCAGCCAAGATCAAGGGGCCAACTACAATGAGCAGTTCTTC.

V is TRBV29-1 and J is TRBJ1-2, with D unclear. CDR1 and CDR2 (germline): SQVTM, ANQGSEA. The V and J ends lost 6 bases and 6 bases respectively, with 17 bases between them. The CDR3 spans 13 residues. The CDR3 bases are TGCAGCGTAGGAACCGGGTGGGTTGATGGCTACACCTTC. It is translated as CSVGTGWVDGYTF.

The V gene is TRBV9, the J gene TRBJ2-5; TRBD2 aligns across 11 bases. The CDR3 contains 15 residues. CDR1 SGDLS and CDR2 YYNGEE come from the germline V gene. V shed 4 bases and J 4 bases; nucleotides not matched to a gene: 6. The CDR3, as DNA: TGTGCCAGCAGCTCATCCGGACTAGCGGGAGAGACCCAGTACTTC. Its translation is CASSSSGLAGETQYF. Full variable domain (remainder filled in from reference TRBV9 and TRBJ2-5): DSGVTQTPKHLITATGQRVTLRCSPRSGDLSVYWYQQSLDQGLQFLIQYYNGEERAKGNILERFSAQQFPDLHSELNLSSLELGDSALYFCASSSSGLAGETQYFGPGTRLLVL.

Concerning this clone itself: Distinct nucleotide sequences in the sample also encode this CDR3. The rearrangement joins TRBV29-1 to TRBJ2-1, with 9 nucleotides matching TRBD1. The CDR3 consists of 13 residues. V was clipped by 7 bases and J by 3 bases; unmatched bases: 4. From germline, CDR1 is SQVTM and CDR2 ANQGSEA. CDR3 residues: CSAETGGYNEQFF. The CDR3 bases are TGCAGCGCGGAGACAGGGGGCTACAATGAGCAGTTCTTC.

This sequence joins TRBV5-1 and TRBJ2-3; 7 bases fit TRBD1. Germline V CDR1 and CDR2: SGHRS, YFSETQ. With 4 bases clipped from V and 0 bases from J, the junction kept 8 bases outside the gene matches. This CDR3 is 16 amino acids long. The CDR3 nucleotides are TGCGCCAGCAGCCCCGGGACAGAGCTTAGCACAGATACGCAGTATTTT. Its protein product is CASSPGTELSTDTQYF.

The genes are TRBV29-1 and TRBJ2-1, with no clear D. Germline-derived CDR1 and CDR2 are SQVTM and ANQGSEA. V shed 3 bases and J shed 8 bases, with 11 bases lying between them. The CDR3 sequence is 12 residues long. CDR3: CSVDGSVHEQFF. The CDR3 nucleotides are TGCAGCGTTGATGGCTCTGTCCATGAGCAGTTCTTC.

This clone was detected a few times. CDR3 sequence (DNA): TGTGCCAGCAGCCGCGGAGGGGAGACCCAGTACTTC. Its translation is CASSRGGETQYF. This chain uses TRBV7-9 with TRBJ2-5, with a possible D match to TRBD2 (6 bases). The CDR3 is 12 residues long. Trimming shortened V by 5 bases and J by 5 bases, and 9 bases separated the two germline ends. Germline values: CDR1 SEHNR, CDR2 FQNEAQ (reference sequence). Together with reference TRBV7-9 and TRBJ2-5, the CDR3 gives the full variable domain: DTGVSQNPRHKITKRGQNVTFRCDPISEHNRLYWYRQTLGQGPEFLTYFQNEAQLEKSRLLSDRFSAERPKGSFSTLEIQRTEQGDSAMYLCASSRGGETQYFGPGTRLLVL.